This T cell receptor (beta chain) was observed in a study of early T cells in non-severe SARS-CoV-2 infection. Individual cDNA molecules each received unique molecular identifiers attached to them. MiXCR, run by TCRdb on the 5' RACE reads, gives a single entry per CDR3 protein. The sample has about 83,000 distinct CDR3 sequences, about 9.4% seen once. Only a few counts were recorded for this clonotype. This CDR3 is 15 amino acids long. CDR1 and CDR2 (germline): SNHLY, FYNNEI. The ends lost 6 bases at V and 3 bases at J; junction bases unmatched: 6. The rearrangement uses TRBV2 and TRBJ2-3; 10 bases map to TRBD2. The source is an adult who was a healthcare worker with PCR-confirmed SARS-CoV-2 infection or an uninfected control (not recorded which). The source material was whole blood, sampled at baseline. Written as DNA, the CDR3 is TGTGCCAGCAGACAGATGACTAGCGGGACAGATACGCAGTATTTT. Protein product: CASRQMTSGTDTQYF.